At least ten counts were recorded for the clone carrying this T cell receptor beta chain. Its antigen is currently unknown. Healthy Caucasians alone served as donors. Germline V gives CDR1 MNHEY, CDR2 SVGAGI. The CDR3 consists of 14 residues. Trimming left V 0 bases short and J 2 bases short, with 5 bases between. The authors used template switching to add a universal primer site and gave cDNA unique molecular identifiers. TCRdb itself ran the 5' RACE reads through MiXCR, one entry per CDR3 protein. The sample has 400,000 to 500,000 distinct CDR3 sequences, 18% seen once; the top ten hold more than 10%. The sample belongs to a study of identical twins. Findings of the study overall: Invariant cells of the MAIT and iNKT types might have partly distorted the zero-insertion analyses.

The source material was naive T cells sorted from blood. This clonotype was sampled from a man aged 45-60 years in good health. The chain is built from TRBV6-5 and TRBJ1-5, with unresolved D. The CDR3 spells CASSYSRGNQPQHF. The CDR3 region has the DNA TGTGCCAGCAGTTACTCAAGGGGCAATCAGCCCCAGCATTTT.